The 26 T cell receptor beta chains below come from one sample, sequenced in a study of T and B cells in COVID-19 patients. TRB was amplified from about 260-540 ng of blood genomic DNA. TRB rearrangements were amplified by multiplex PCR with BIOMED2 TRB-A/B primers. In TCRdb, the multiplex PCR reads were re-called with MiXCR into one record per CDR3 protein. The table shows about 3,200 distinct CDR3 sequences, with around a quarter occurring only once. The material sequenced was blood. These receptors came from a human donor with active COVID-19.

This clonotype ranks as medium-sized. The rearrangement links TRBV12-3 or TRBV12-4 to TRBJ2-1; 9 nucleotides match TRBD1. This CDR3 spans 14 amino acids. Trimming cost V 1 base and J 10 bases; bases outside gene matches: 5. In DNA, the CDR3 is TGTGCCAGCAGTTTAGGACAGGGGGAGGGGGAGCAGTTCTTC. Protein sequence: CASSLGQGEGEQFF.

The sample holds a few counts of this clonotype. The rearrangement links TRBV14 to TRBJ2-1; a possible D gene is TRBD1 (6 bases). The CDR3 is 15 amino acids. Germline V gene data show CDR1 as SGHDN and CDR2 as FVKESK. V lost 2 bases and J 6 bases, leaving 14 bases between the germline ends. The CDR3 sequence: CASSQQGPGFNEQFF. Here the CDR3 DNA reads TGTGCCAGCAGCCAACAGGGGCCCGGGTTCAATGAGCAGTTCTTC.

The chain couples TRBV5-1 to TRBJ1-4, with 8 bases lining up with TRBD1. The length of the CDR3 is 15 residues. The germline V gene has CDR1 SGHRS and CDR2 YFSETQ. V gave up 0 bases and J gave up 8 bases; unmatched junction bases: 6. DNA of the CDR3: TGCGCCAGCAGCTTGGTTGGGACAGGATCGGAAAAACTGTTTTTT. As protein: CASSLVGTGSEKLFF.

The chain combines TRBV11-1 with TRBJ2-7; D uncertain. With 5 bases removed from V and 0 bases from J, the gap between germline ends came to 11 bases. This CDR3 has 14 amino acids. CDR1 is SGHAT, CDR2 FQDESV, per germline (reference sequence). The CDR3 DNA reads TGTGCCAGCAGCCTTCGACAAAGCTCCTACGAGCAGTACTTC. It is translated as CASSLRQSSYEQYF. Supplemented by reference TRBV11-1 and TRBJ2-7, the full variable domain reads EAEVAQSPRYKITEKSQAVAFWCDPISGHATLYWYRQILGQGPELLVQFQDESVVDDSQLPKDRFSAERLKGVDSTLKIQPAELGDSAMYLCASSLRQSSYEQYFGPGTRLTVT.

Within the sample, this clonotype is medium-sized (0.01 to 0.1%). The rearrangement uses TRBV19 and TRBJ2-5; TRBD1 is a possible D gene (6 bases). Germline values: CDR1 LNHDA, CDR2 SQIVND (reference sequence). V dropped 5 bases and J dropped 5 bases, with 9 bases sitting between them. The CDR3 length is 12 residues. CDR3 amino acids: CASSGTRETQYF. The CDR3, as DNA: TGTGCCAGTAGTGGGACAAGGGAGACCCAGTACTTC.

The gene calls are TRBV10-3 and TRBJ2-2, with 10 positions matching TRBD2. Germline CDR1 ENHRY, CDR2 SYGVKD. This CDR3 contains 16 residues. V shed 6 bases and J 0 bases; nucleotides not matched to a gene: 4. In DNA, the CDR3 is TGTGCCATCAGGAACGGACTAGCGGCGAACACCGGGGAGCTGTTTTTT. This translates into CAIRNGLAANTGELFF.

This chain links TRBV4-2 with TRBJ2-1; 10 positions agree with TRBD2. Trimming cost V 1 base and J 7 bases; bases outside gene matches: 13. CDR3 length: 18 amino acids. Germline assignment: CDR1 LGHNA and CDR2 YNFKEQ. Here the CDR3 DNA reads TGTGCCAGCAGCCAAGGTGCGACGGGAGCGGGGGGGTATAATGAGCAGTTCTTC. This translates into CASSQGATGAGGYNEQFF.

In this sample, this clonotype is medium-sized. The rearrangement uses TRBV15 and TRBJ2-1, with 9 positions matching TRBD2. V lost 4 bases, J lost 6 bases, and 4 bases stayed unmatched. The V gene's germline CDR1 is LNHNV and CDR2 YYDKDF (reference sequence). The CDR3 is 14 amino acids. DNA of the CDR3: TGTGCCACCAGCACCGGGACTAGCCTCAATGAGCAGTTCTTC. It codes for CATSTGTSLNEQFF.

This clonotype has only a few counts. The chain uses TRBV7-2 and TRBJ1-3; D is undetermined. Germline CDR1 SGHTA, CDR2 FQGNSA. Trimming removed 4 bases at V and 0 bases at J, with 10 bases between. The CDR3 has 15 amino acids. The CDR3 DNA sequence: TGTGCCAGCAGCTCAAGTCGGGGCTCTGGAAACACCATATATTTT. Encoded protein: CASSSSRGSGNTIYF. Drawing the rest from reference TRBV7-2 and TRBJ1-3, the complete variable domain is GAGVSQSPSNKVTEKGKDVELRCDPISGHTALYWYRQSLGQGLEFLIYFQGNSAPDKSGLPSDRFSAERTGGSVSTLTIQRTQQEDSAVYLCASSSSRGSGNTIYFGEGSWLTVV.

A word on this clonotype: One junction end does not reproduce the germline sequence, and a read error may be involved. The chain combines TRBV29-1 with TRBJ2-2; tentative D call: TRBD2 (7 bases). This CDR3 spans 14 amino acids. Germline CDR1 reads SQVTM; CDR2 reads ANQGSEA. The CDR3 sequence is CTVEGGGDTGELFF. CDR3 nucleotides: TGCACCGTTGAAGGGGGGGGGGACACCGGGGAGCTGTTTTTT.

This chain links TRBV19 with TRBJ2-1; 7 bases align to TRBD1. Germline CDR1 LNHDA, CDR2 SQIVND (reference sequence). J lost 7 bases, V lost 2 bases, and 11 bases had no gene match. This CDR3 has 16 amino acids. This CDR3 is CASSIIGTANGNEQFF. The CDR3 coding sequence is TGTGCCAGTAGTATAATCGGGACAGCCAATGGTAATGAGCAGTTCTTC.

By share, this clonotype counts as medium-sized. This chain's CDR3 is CASSRDRSNEQYF. CDR3 bases: TGCGCCAGCAGTCGGGACAGGTCCAACGAGCAGTACTTC. This chain uses TRBV5-1 with TRBJ2-7; 8 bases are a match to TRBD1. CDR3 size: 13 residues. Trimming took 5 bases from V and 5 from J; bases not matched to a gene: 6. Germline CDR1 is SGHRS and CDR2 is YFSETQ.

Here the CDR3 DNA reads TGTGCCGTCCAGGGATTGCAGGGACTTAATCAGCCCCAGCATTTT. Its protein product is CAVQGLQGLNQPQHF. This chain joins TRBV6-1 and TRBJ1-5; TRBD1 might be the D (5 bases). Germline V lookup: CDR1 MNHNS, CDR2 SASEGT. The CDR3 consists of 15 residues. V lost 11 bases to trimming and J lost 4 bases, with 21 bases between them.

The chain recombines TRBV4-1 with TRBJ2-7, with 11 bases that match TRBD1. CDR3 length: 14 residues. Per the germline V gene, CDR1 is MGHRA and CDR2 is YSYEKL. Losses at the gene ends were 5 bases for V and 2 bases for J; bases not matched to a gene: 2. The CDR3: CASSRTGGPYEQYF. CDR3 DNA: TGCGCCAGCAGCAGGACAGGGGGCCCCTACGAGCAGTACTTC.

The CDR3 DNA follows: TGTGCCAGCAGTGCCGGGACAGGGGCGACATTCTACGAGCAGTACTTC. Translating gives CASSAGTGATFYEQYF. V gene TRBV6-5 combines with J gene TRBJ2-7; 10 nucleotides align to TRBD1. Losses at the gene ends were 5 bases for V and 3 bases for J; bases not matched to a gene: 10. This CDR3 region has 16 residues. In germline, CDR1 is MNHEY, CDR2 SVGAGI.

The rearrangement joins TRBV7-2 to TRBJ1-3; 7 bases line up with TRBD1. V trimming: 4 bases; J trimming: 2 bases; junction bases outside the gene matches: 2. The CDR3 is 14 residues long. The germline V gene has CDR1 SGHTA and CDR2 FQGNSA. DNA of the CDR3: TGTGCCAGCAGCTATGGACAGGCTGGAAACACCATATATTTT. Translation: CASSYGQAGNTIYF.

The sample holds one count of this clonotype. The chain recombines TRBV2 with TRBJ2-7; D is unclear. Trimming removed 7 bases from V and 3 bases from J, with 16 bases in between. CDR1 and CDR2 (germline): SNHLY, FYNNEI. The CDR3 consists of 14 residues. The CDR3 loop reads CASTHIQKNYEQYF. CDR3 nucleotides: TGTGCCAGCACCCACATCCAAAAGAACTACGAGCAGTACTTC. The full variable domain, with the rest looked up from reference TRBV2 and TRBJ2-7, is EPEVTQTPSHQVTQMGQEVILRCVPISNHLYFYWYRQILGQKVEFLVSFYNNEISEKSEIFDDQFSVERPDGSNFTLKIRSTKLEDSAMYFCASTHIQKNYEQYFGPGTRLTVT.

The chain links TRBV20-1 to TRBJ1-3, with D possibly TRBD1 on 5 matching bases. This CDR3 spans 13 amino acids. V was pared by 4 bases and J by 0 bases, with 7 bases between. Germline V gives CDR1 DFQATT, CDR2 SNEGSKA (reference sequence). The CDR3 spells CSATGSSGNTIYF. CDR3 DNA: TGCAGTGCTACAGGGAGCTCTGGAAACACCATATATTTT.

This chain connects TRBV19 to TRBJ2-3, with TRBD2 matching 7 bases. CDR1 is LNHDA and CDR2 is SQIVND in the germline V gene (reference sequence). The CDR3 has 16 amino acids. Trimming took 2 bases from V and 0 from J; bases not matched to a gene: 5. CDR3 amino acids: CASSISPGGSTDTQYF. The CDR3 bases are TGTGCCAGTAGTATATCCCCGGGGGGTAGCACAGATACGCAGTATTTT.

This clonotype came up a few times. V is TRBV15 and J is TRBJ1-4; 10 nucleotides align to TRBD1. Germline values: CDR1 LNHNV, CDR2 YYDKDF (reference sequence). The CDR3 loop spans 14 amino acids. V was clipped by 3 bases and J by 8 bases; unmatched bases: 3. The CDR3, as DNA: TGTGCCACCAGCAGGGGGACAGGGGAAGAAAAACTGTTTTTT. Its protein product is CATSRGTGEEKLFF.

The J gene is TRBJ2-7, the V gene TRBV11-3; 8 bases align to TRBD2. Per germline, CDR1 SGHNT and CDR2 YENEEA. The CDR3 extends over 15 amino acids. V gave up 5 bases and J gave up 2 bases; unmatched junction bases: 8. Written as DNA, the CDR3 is TGTGCCAGCAGCCCCCAGCGGGGGCGAACCTACGAGCAGTACTTC. Its translation is CASSPQRGRTYEQYF.

The rearrangement links TRBV6-5 to TRBJ1-5; D is unclear. V was pared by 7 bases and J by 9 bases, with 16 bases between. The germline CDR1 and CDR2 sequences are MNHEY and SVGAGI. The CDR3 contains 13 residues. CDR3: CASIPNAHAPQHF. In nucleotides, the CDR3 is TGTGCCAGCATCCCTAACGCTCACGCGCCCCAGCATTTT.

This chain links TRBV14 with TRBJ2-1; weak D call: TRBD2 (6 bases). The CDR3 loop spans 14 amino acids. V dropped 2 bases and J dropped 16 bases, with 21 bases sitting between them. In germline, CDR1 is SGHDN, CDR2 FVKESK. CDR3 amino acids: CASSQTGGSPLGFF. CDR3 DNA sequence: TGTGCCAGCAGCCAAACTGGAGGGAGCCCCCTGGGTTTCTTC.

This clonotype is medium-sized (0.01 to 0.1%) in the sample. The genes are TRBV29-1 and TRBJ1-1; D ambiguous. The V and J ends lost 6 bases and 2 bases respectively, with 7 bases between them. This CDR3 has 11 residues. CDR1 and CDR2 from the germline V gene are SQVTM and ANQGSEA. For the CDR3, the DNA is TGCAGCGTCACAGCTAACACTGAAGCTTTCTTT. Its translation is CSVTANTEAFF.

This clonotype is medium-sized (0.01 to 0.1%) within its sample. The CDR3 nucleotides read TGTGCCAGCAGCTTACTTTATCCAGGGCCGAACACTGAAGCTTTCTTT. Its protein is CASSLLYPGPNTEAFF. The gene calls are TRBV11-3 and TRBJ1-1; D is perhaps TRBD1 (5 bases). There are 16 residues in the CDR3. The V end lost 2 bases, the J end lost 1 base, and 14 bases lay between the germline ends. Germline loops: CDR1 SGHNT, CDR2 YENEEA.

This chain joins TRBV6-5 and TRBJ2-1; D is unresolved. The germline V gene has CDR1 MNHEY and CDR2 SVGAGI. Trimming left V 7 bases short and J 5 bases short, with 9 bases between. The CDR3 consists of 12 residues. This CDR3 reads CASTDRHNEQFF. Written as DNA, the CDR3 is TGTGCCAGCACCGACCGCCACAATGAGCAGTTCTTC.